This T cell receptor (beta chain) derives from a study of blood T cell repertoires in COVID-19. Study summary: In each case, the material was cDNA or gDNA derived from T cells, B-cell-depleted T cells, or PBMCs.

This CDR3 has 17 residues. Germline values: CDR1 LNHNV, CDR2 YYDKDF (reference sequence). The V segment lost 0 bases and the J segment 3 bases; nucleotides outside the gene matches: 7. As processed by the authors: Researchers report that nucleated cell counts were estimated from reference gene primer amplification. Clones were read by immunoSEQ multiplex PCR, and TCRdb kept only the in-frame ones, dropping some. Clonal size and the V and J genes are those of that table, whereas D and trimming came from the DNA. There are 300,000 to 400,000 clones in the sample; 80% to 90% occur only once, and 0.9% to 1.1% lies in the top ten.

This chain links TRBV15 with TRBJ2-3; 9 bases align to TRBD2. Sequences were obtained from PBMCs or T cells enriched from blood (not recorded which). This TCR derives from a man aged 18 to 35 who had recovered from COVID-19. The CDR3 sequence is CATSRDLGTSITDTQYF. Written as DNA, the CDR3 is TGTGCCACCAGCAGAGATCTTGGGACTAGCATAACAGATACGCAGTATTTT.